One and the same sample provided the 2 T cell receptor beta chains below, sequenced in a study of T cell repertoires in cytomegalovirus infection. TCRdb reprocessed the reads with MiXCR, giving one entry per CDR3 protein. The sample lists hundreds of thousands of distinct CDR3 sequences, roughly 30% occurring once. Their specific antigens are unknown. Here the sequenced sample was cultured CD8+ T cells from PBMCs, taken from culture after CMV antigen stimulation. The receptors come from a human donor in good health (CMV status not recorded). Some clones in this sample may be carry-over from other donors' samples.

This clonotype was recorded a few times. The chain couples TRBV12-5 to TRBJ1-4; tentatively, D is TRBD1 (6 bases). This CDR3 region has 15 residues. Trimming removed 7 bases at V and 7 bases at J, with 19 bases between. Germline V lookup: CDR1 LGHNT, CDR2 FRNRAP. CDR3 loop: CASAPWSEGGEKLFF. The CDR3 coding sequence is TGTGCTAGTGCTCCATGGTCTGAGGGGGGTGAAAAACTGTTTTTT.

This clonotype has a handful of counts. This chain uses TRBV7-3 with TRBJ2-2; D not certain. Trimming shortened V by 1 base and J by 4 bases, and 7 bases separated the two germline ends. This CDR3 spans 14 amino acids. From germline, CDR1 is SGHTA and CDR2 FQGTGA. The CDR3, as DNA: TGTGCCAGCAGCTTAAGAAAGGGCACCGGGGAGCTGTTTTTT. This codes for CASSLRKGTGELFF.